The 10 T cell receptor beta chains reported below all come from one sample, sequenced in a study of response to subunit inactivated influenza vaccine. MiXCR was run by TCRdb on the RT-PCR reads, yielding one entry per CDR3 protein. Of roughly 520,000 distinct CDR3 sequences detected, less than 30% appear once; the ten largest clones hold approximately 2%. Sequencing was performed on CD4+ T cells sorted from PBMCs, taken more than 4 days after vaccination. Source of these receptors: a man aged 50 or older who received an inactivated influenza vaccine.

This clonotype has more than one count but fewer than ten. V is TRBV12-3 or TRBV12-4 and J is TRBJ1-1; TRBD1 agrees at 11 bases. The CDR3 sequence is 15 residues long. Germline trimming cut 4 bases from V and 3 bases from J; bases unmatched to any gene: 4. CDR3 protein: CASSSGQGADTEAFF. The CDR3 nucleotides read TGTGCCAGCAGTTCCGGACAGGGGGCGGACACTGAAGCTTTCTTT.

In its sample, this clonotype was seen a few times. The J gene is TRBJ1-1, the V gene TRBV15, with TRBD1 matching over 7 bases. Germline CDR1 LNHNV, CDR2 YYDKDF (reference sequence). Trimming took 2 bases from V and 3 from J; bases not matched to a gene: 12. There are 17 residues in the CDR3. CDR3 protein: CATSRQLTGDWYTEAFF. Written as DNA, the CDR3 is TGTGCCACCAGCAGACAACTAACAGGGGATTGGTACACTGAAGCTTTCTTT.

This clonotype was seen more than once but under ten times. V gene TRBV5-6 combines with J gene TRBJ2-7; D is undetermined. Deletions cut 4 bases from V and 1 base from J, with 12 bases between. CDR3 size: 14 residues. Germline lookup yields CDR1 SGHDT and CDR2 YYEEEE. The CDR3: CASSKGRLSYEQYF. In DNA, the CDR3 is TGTGCCAGCAGCAAAGGACGGTTATCCTACGAGCAGTACTTC. Drawing the rest from reference TRBV5-6 and TRBJ2-7, the complete variable domain is DAGVTQSPTHLIKTRGQQVTLRCSPKSGHDTVSWYQQALGQGPQFIFQYYEEEERQRGNFPDRFSGHQFPNYSSELNVNALLLGDSALYLCASSKGRLSYEQYFGPGTRLTVT.

This clonotype was detected only a few times. V gene TRBV7-6 combines with J gene TRBJ2-5; D is uncertain. The CDR3 is made up of 13 amino acids. Trimming left V 5 bases short and J 0 bases short, with 7 bases between. Germline V CDR1 and CDR2: SGHVS, FNYEAQ. CDR3 coding DNA: TGTGCCAGCAGCCGATCGTACCAAGAGACCCAGTACTTC. This translates into CASSRSYQETQYF. The full variable domain, with the rest looked up from reference TRBV7-6 and TRBJ2-5, is GAGVSQSPRYKVTKRGQDVALRCDPISGHVSLYWYRQALGQGPEFLTYFNYEAQQDKSGLPNDRFSAERPEGSISTLTIQRTEQRDSAMYRCASSRSYQETQYFGPGTRLLVL.

This clonotype occurred a few times. The genes are TRBV5-1 and TRBJ2-7, with TRBD2 identical over 14 bases. The V segment lost 1 base and the J segment 4 bases; nucleotides outside the gene matches: 13. This CDR3 is built from 19 residues. Germline loops: CDR1 SGHRS, CDR2 YFSETQ. The CDR3 region has the DNA TGCGCCAGCAGCTTGTATCCGACTAGCGGGAGGGCCCCCAGATACGAGCAGTACTTC. It specifies CASSLYPTSGRAPRYEQYF.

The V call is TRBV6-2 or TRBV6-3, the J call TRBJ2-7; 10 bases match TRBD1. Losses at the gene ends were 0 bases for V and 1 base for J; bases not matched to a gene: 6. Germline CDR1 reads MNHEY; CDR2 reads SVGEGT. The CDR3 sequence is 17 residues long. CDR3 coding DNA: TGTGCCAGCAGTTACTCGAGGGACAGGGGACATTCCTACGAGCAGTACTTC. Encoded protein: CASSYSRDRGHSYEQYF.

The chain uses TRBV5-1 and TRBJ2-3; 9 bases align to TRBD2. This CDR3 comprises 15 residues. J gave up 4 bases and V 3 bases, and 6 bases lay outside the gene matches. The germline V gene has CDR1 SGHRS and CDR2 YFSETQ. This chain's CDR3 is CASSSTSGRSDTQYF. The CDR3 DNA reads TGCGCCAGCAGCTCGACTAGCGGCAGATCAGATACGCAGTATTTT.

This clonotype was seen only a few times. The rearrangement links TRBV20-1 to TRBJ1-1; D is perhaps TRBD1 (6 bases). Germline V gene lookup returns CDR1 DFQATT and CDR2 SNEGSKA (reference sequence). The CDR3 has 14 amino acids. Trimming removed 4 bases at V and 2 bases at J, with 14 bases between. In DNA, the CDR3 is TGCAGTGCTACCGGGGGCCGGGTAAACACTGAAGCTTTCTTT. This translates into CSATGGRVNTEAFF.

The chain carries TRBV4-3 and TRBJ2-2; D may be TRBD1 or TRBD2 (6 bases each). V lost 0 bases, J lost 4 bases, and 15 bases lay in between. CDR3 length equals 17 residues. The germline V gene encodes CDR1 LGHNA and CDR2 YSLEER. The DNA of the CDR3 is TGCGCCAGCAGCCAAGATCTAGGGGGAGGAACCACCGGGGAGCTGTTTTTT. Amino acid sequence: CASSQDLGGGTTGELFF.

The gene calls are TRBV5-1 and TRBJ2-7, with D possibly matching TRBD2 (7 bases). Germline CDR1 reads SGHRS; CDR2 reads YFSETQ. V lost 4 bases, J lost 1 base, and 15 bases lay in between. The CDR3 spans 15 residues. CDR3 DNA: TGCGCCAGCAGCCCGCGCGGGGGCAGATCCTACGAGCAGTACTTC. It codes for CASSPRGGRSYEQYF.